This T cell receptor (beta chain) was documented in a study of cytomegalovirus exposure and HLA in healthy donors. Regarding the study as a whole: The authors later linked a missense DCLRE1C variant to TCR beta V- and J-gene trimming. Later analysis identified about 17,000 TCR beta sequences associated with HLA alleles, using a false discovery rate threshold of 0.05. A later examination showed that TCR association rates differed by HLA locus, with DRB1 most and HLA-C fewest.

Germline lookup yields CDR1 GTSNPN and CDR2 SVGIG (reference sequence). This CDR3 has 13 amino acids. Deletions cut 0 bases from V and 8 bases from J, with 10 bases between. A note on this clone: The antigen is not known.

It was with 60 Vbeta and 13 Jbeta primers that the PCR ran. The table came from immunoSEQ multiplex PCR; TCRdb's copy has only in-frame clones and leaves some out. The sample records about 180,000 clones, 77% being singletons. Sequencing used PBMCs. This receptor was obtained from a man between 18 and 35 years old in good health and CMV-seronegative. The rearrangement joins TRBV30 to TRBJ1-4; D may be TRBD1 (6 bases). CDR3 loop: CAWSVQGTEKLFF. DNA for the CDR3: TGTGCCTGGAGTGTACAGGGCACCGAAAAACTGTTTTTT.